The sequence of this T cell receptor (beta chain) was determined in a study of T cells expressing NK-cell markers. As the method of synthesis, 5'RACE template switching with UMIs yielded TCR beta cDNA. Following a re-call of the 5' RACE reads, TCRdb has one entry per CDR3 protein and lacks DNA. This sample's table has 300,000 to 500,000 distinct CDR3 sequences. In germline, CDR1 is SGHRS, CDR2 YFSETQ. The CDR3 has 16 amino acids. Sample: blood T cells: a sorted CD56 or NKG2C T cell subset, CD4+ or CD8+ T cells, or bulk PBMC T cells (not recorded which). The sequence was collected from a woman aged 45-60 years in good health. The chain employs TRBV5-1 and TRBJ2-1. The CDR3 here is CASSLFGVSSYNEQFF.